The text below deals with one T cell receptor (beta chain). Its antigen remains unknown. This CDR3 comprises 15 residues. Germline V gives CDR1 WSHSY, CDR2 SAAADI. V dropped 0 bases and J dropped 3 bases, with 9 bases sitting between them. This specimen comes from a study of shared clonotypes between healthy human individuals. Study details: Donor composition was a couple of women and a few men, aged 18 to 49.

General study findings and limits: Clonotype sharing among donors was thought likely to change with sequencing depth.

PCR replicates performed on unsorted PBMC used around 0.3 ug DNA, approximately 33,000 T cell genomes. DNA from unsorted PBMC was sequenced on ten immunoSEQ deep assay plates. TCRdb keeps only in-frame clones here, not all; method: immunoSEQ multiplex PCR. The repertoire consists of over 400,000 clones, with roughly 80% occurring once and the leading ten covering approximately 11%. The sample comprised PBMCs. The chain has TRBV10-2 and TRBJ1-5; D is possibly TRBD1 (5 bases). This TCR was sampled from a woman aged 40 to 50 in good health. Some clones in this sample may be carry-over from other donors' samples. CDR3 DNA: TGCGCCAGCAGTGAGTCGGGACGGGACAATCAGCCCCAGCATTTT. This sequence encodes CASSESGRDNQPQHF.